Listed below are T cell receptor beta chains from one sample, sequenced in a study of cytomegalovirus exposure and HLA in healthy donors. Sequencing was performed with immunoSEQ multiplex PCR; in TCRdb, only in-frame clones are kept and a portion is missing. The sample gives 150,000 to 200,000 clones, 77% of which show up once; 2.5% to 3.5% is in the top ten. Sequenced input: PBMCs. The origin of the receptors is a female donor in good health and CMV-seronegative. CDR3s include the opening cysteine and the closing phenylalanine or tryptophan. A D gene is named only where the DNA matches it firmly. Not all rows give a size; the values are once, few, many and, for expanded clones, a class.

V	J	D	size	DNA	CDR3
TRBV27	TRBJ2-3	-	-	TGTGCCAGCAGTTTAAGGGTTGTGGGGCTGGGCACAGATACGCAGTATTTT	CASSLRVVGLGTDTQYF
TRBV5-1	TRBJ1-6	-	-	TGCGCCAGCAGCTTTACAGGCGGGAATAATTCACCCCTCCACTTT	CASSFTGGNNSPLHF
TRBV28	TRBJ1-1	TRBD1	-	TGTGCCAGCAGTTTTATCAGGGGGAGCACTGAAGCTTTCTTT	CASSFIRGSTEAFF
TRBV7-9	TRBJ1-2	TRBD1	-	TGTGCCAGCAGCTTAACGGCAGGGACAGGGAGTCGCTACACCTTC	CASSLTAGTGSRYTF
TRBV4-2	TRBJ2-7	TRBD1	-	TGTGCCAGCAGCCCATGGACAGGGGAATCCTACGAGCAGTACTTC	CASSPWTGESYEQYF
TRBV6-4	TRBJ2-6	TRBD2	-	TGTGCCAGCAGTGACTCGATAGCGGGGGACTCTGGGGCCAACGTCCTGACTTTC	CASSDSIAGDSGANVLTF
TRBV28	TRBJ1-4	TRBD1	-	TGTGCCAGCAGCGGACAGGGATTATTGGAAAAACTGTTTTTT	CASSGQGLLEKLFF
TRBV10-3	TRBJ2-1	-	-	TGTGCCATCAGTGAGGCGAGCGGGTTCCCCTACAATGAGCAGTTCTTC	CAISEASGFPYNEQFF
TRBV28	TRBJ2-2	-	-	TGTGCCAGCAGTTTAACAACCGGGGAGCTGTTTTTT	CASSLTTGELFF
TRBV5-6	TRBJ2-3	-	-	TGTGCCAGCAGCTTATATGGCCATACGCAGTATTTT	CASSLYGHTQYF
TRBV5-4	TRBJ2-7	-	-	TGTGCCAGCAGCTTGGACAGACCCTACGAGCAGTACTTC	CASSLDRPYEQYF
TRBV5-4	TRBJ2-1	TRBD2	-	TGTGCCAGCAGCGATATTAGCGGGGGTTCTTCTAATGAGCAGTTCTTC	CASSDISGGSSNEQFF
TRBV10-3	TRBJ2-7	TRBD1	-	TGTGCCATCAGTTCCGGGACAGGGGGCTACGAGCAGTACTTC	CAISSGTGGYEQYF
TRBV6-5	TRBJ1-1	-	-	TGTGCCAGCAGTTATAAGCGGGAGACTGAAGCTTTCTTT	CASSYKRETEAFF
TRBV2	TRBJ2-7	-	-	TGTGCCAGCAGTTATTTTTCAGGGGACGAGCAGTACTTC	CASSYFSGDEQYF
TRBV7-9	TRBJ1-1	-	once	TGTGCCAGCAGCTTAGCGAGCAGGGCGTTAGGGGAGAACACTGAAGCTTTCTTT	CASSLASRALGENTEAFF
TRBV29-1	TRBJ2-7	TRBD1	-	TGCAGCGTCGGGACAGGGGATGGTCTCGGCGAGCAGTACTTC	CSVGTGDGLGEQYF
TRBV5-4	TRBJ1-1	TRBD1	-	TGTGCCAGCAGCTGGGGGGACAGGGGAGCCATGAACACTGAAGCTTTCTTT	CASSWGDRGAMNTEAFF
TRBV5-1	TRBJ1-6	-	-	TGCGCCAGCAGCCCTTGGCAGGGTGGATATCTTAATTCACCCCTCCACTTT	CASSPWQGGYLNSPLHF
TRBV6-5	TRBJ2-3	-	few	TGTGCCAGCAGTCAGGGGACCCGCACAGATACGCAGTATTTT	CASSQGTRTDTQYF
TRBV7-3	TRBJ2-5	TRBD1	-	TGTGCCAGCAGCTTAAGAGCACAGGGGCCGGGGGAGACCCAGTACTTC	CASSLRAQGPGETQYF
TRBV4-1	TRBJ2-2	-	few	TGCGCCAGCAGCCAACGAGCGGCGAACACCGGGGAGCTGTTTTTT	CASSQRAANTGELFF
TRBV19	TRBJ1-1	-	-	TGTGCCAGTAAATACAGCCTGAACACTGAAGCTTTCTTT	CASKYSLNTEAFF
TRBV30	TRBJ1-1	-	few	TGTGCAGGGAGGCAGATGAACACTGAAGCTTTCTTT	CAGRQMNTEAFF
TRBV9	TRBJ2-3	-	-	TGTGCCAGCAGCGTAGGTACAGGCACAGATACGCAGTATTTT	CASSVGTGTDTQYF
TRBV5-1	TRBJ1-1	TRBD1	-	TGCGCCAGCAGCGGTAGGGACAGGGCGAACACTGAAGCTTTCTTT	CASSGRDRANTEAFF
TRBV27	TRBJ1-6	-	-	TGTGCCAGCAACCATGGCCCAGGTTCACCCCTCCACTTT	CASNHGPGSPLHF